The entry below describes one T cell receptor beta chain. These data originate in a study of blood T cell repertoires in COVID-19. Study as a whole: COVID-19 samples from acute and convalescent phases originated in the United States, Italy and Spain.

Original handling: The assay estimated nucleated cells by amplifying reference gene primers. Profiled with immunoSEQ multiplex PCR; TCRdb holds only in-frame clones, not every one. Clone size and V and J calls were adopted from that table, with D and trimming inferred from the DNA. The table shows 75,000 to 80,000 clones, with about 85% occurring only once. The material sequenced was peripheral blood. The sequence derives from a human donor in a cohort sampled during active COVID-19.

The CDR3 region has the DNA TGTGCCAGCAGCCCAGGGGGACAGGAGGGCGGCTACACCTTC. Protein sequence: CASSPGGQEGGYTF. V is TRBV7-9 and J is TRBJ1-2, with 8 bases aligning to TRBD1. Germline CDR1 and CDR2: SEHNR and FQNEAQ (reference sequence). The V gene end was trimmed by 5 bases and the J gene end by 8 bases; junction bases not matched to a gene: 10. The CDR3 runs to 14 residues.